This is a list of T cell receptor beta chains from one sample in a study of blood T cell repertoires in COVID-19. Data came from immunoSEQ multiplex PCR; TCRdb stores just in-frame clones and leaves some out. This sample has some 330,000 clones, with more than 85% found just once. The sequenced sample consisted of PBMCs or T cells enriched from blood (not recorded which). The origin of the receptors is a woman in her 30s who had recovered from COVID-19. Both conserved end residues are part of each CDR3. Each record gives: V gene, clone size, D gene, J gene, CDR3 protein, CDR3 DNA. The D gene is left open where the match is weak. Some rows mark clone size as missing; the rest say once, few, many or name a class of expanded clone.

TRBV25-1	-	TRBD2	TRBJ2-7	CASSEHFLGTSGYYEQYF	TGTGCCAGCAGTGAACATTTCCTCGGGACTAGCGGGTACTACGAGCAGTACTTC
TRBV28	-	TRBD2	TRBJ2-1	CASRNRGLAGASSYNEQFF	TGTGCCAGCCGAAACCGCGGACTAGCGGGGGCGTCCTCCTACAATGAGCAGTTCTTC
TRBV28	-	-	TRBJ2-5	CASVRVSRETQYF	TGTGCTAGCGTCAGGGTGAGCCGAGAGACCCAGTACTTC
TRBV4-3	once	-	TRBJ2-7	CASSTTRLSYEQYF	TGCGCCAGCAGCACGACTAGGTTATCATACGAGCAGTACTTC
TRBV7-3	-	-	TRBJ2-3	CASSAGLLTDTQYF	TGTGCCAGCAGCGCGGGCCTCCTCACAGATACGCAGTATTTT
TRBV24-1	-	TRBD1	TRBJ2-3	CATGTTGSKDTDTQYF	TGTGCCACCGGCACGACAGGGTCCAAGGACACAGATACGCAGTATTTT
TRBV7-2	-	TRBD1	TRBJ1-2	CASSPGQGAYGYTF	TGTGCCAGCAGCCCCGGACAGGGGGCGTATGGCTACACCTTC
TRBV19	once	-	TRBJ1-5	CASSISGRANQPQHF	TGTGCCAGTAGTATTTCCGGGAGGGCCAATCAGCCCCAGCATTTT
TRBV30	-	-	TRBJ1-4	CAWSATTTNEKLFF	TGTGCCTGGAGTGCGACAACAACTAATGAAAAACTGTTTTTT
TRBV27	-	TRBD2	TRBJ2-4	CASSLSGLAGDIQYF	TGTGCCAGCAGTTTATCGGGACTAGCGGGAGATATTCAGTACTTC
TRBV18	-	-	TRBJ2-5	CASSPVARRDLETQYF	TGTGCCAGCTCACCAGTGGCGCGGAGGGACTTGGAGACCCAGTACTTC
TRBV4-1	-	-	TRBJ1-4	CASSDDTGANEKLFF	TGCGCCAGCAGTGACGACACGGGGGCTAATGAAAAACTGTTTTTT
TRBV24-1	once	-	TRBJ2-2	CATSDGGLYTGELFF	TGTGCCACCAGTGATGGCGGACTTTACACCGGGGAGCTGTTTTTT
TRBV5-1	once	TRBD1	TRBJ2-7	CASSQGQGQVNYEQYF	TGCGCCAGCAGCCAAGGACAGGGCCAAGTTAACTACGAGCAGTACTTC
TRBV28	-	-	TRBJ1-2	CASFGDYGYTF	TGTGCCAGCTTCGGGGACTATGGCTACACCTTC
TRBV6-2/TRBV6-3	-	TRBD1	TRBJ2-7	CASSNTGGFGEQYF	TGTGCCAGCAGCAATACAGGGGGCTTTGGGGAGCAGTACTTC
TRBV14	-	TRBD1	TRBJ2-7	CASSQRDSSSYEQYF	TGTGCCAGCAGCCAACGGGACAGCAGCTCCTACGAGCAGTACTTC
TRBV10-3	-	TRBD2	TRBJ2-1	CAGKASGSPYNEQFF	TGTGCCGGAAAGGCTAGCGGGAGTCCCTACAATGAGCAGTTCTTC
TRBV5-1	-	TRBD1	TRBJ2-7	CASSDPGGSSEQYF	TGCGCCAGCAGCGACCCAGGGGGATCTAGCGAGCAGTACTTC
TRBV2	-	TRBD1	TRBJ1-4	CASRPDRGLEKLFF	TGTGCCAGCAGACCGGACAGGGGGCTGGAAAAACTGTTTTTT
TRBV19	-	TRBD1	TRBJ1-4	CASSTWTGDNEKLFF	TGTGCCAGTAGTACCTGGACAGGAGATAATGAAAAACTGTTTTTT
TRBV27	-	-	TRBJ2-7	CASTPTTGTYEQYF	TGTGCCAGCACTCCAACGACAGGTACCTACGAGCAGTACTTC
TRBV11-3	-	-	TRBJ2-2	CASSLVGGTGELFF	TGTGCCAGCAGCTTAGTCGGGGGCACCGGGGAGCTGTTTTTT
TRBV28	-	-	TRBJ1-2	CASSFPRGGLNYGYTF	TGTGCCAGCAGTTTCCCCCGGGGGGGCCTTAACTATGGCTACACCTTC
TRBV4-3	-	TRBD1	TRBJ2-3	CASSQLQGTLTDTQYF	TGCGCCAGCAGCCAGCTACAGGGGACCCTCACAGATACGCAGTATTTT
TRBV9	-	TRBD1	TRBJ2-3	CASSVGWTGEGTDTQYF	TGTGCCAGCAGCGTAGGGTGGACAGGGGAGGGCACAGATACGCAGTATTTT
TRBV6-5	-	TRBD2	TRBJ2-7	CASSPRTSGSYEQYF	TGTGCCAGCAGTCCGAGGACTAGCGGATCCTACGAGCAGTACTTC
TRBV3-1/TRBV3-2	-	-	TRBJ1-2	CASSQGGGIHGYTF	TGTGCCAGCAGCCAAGGTGGGGGGATTCATGGCTACACCTTC
TRBV4-3	-	TRBD1	TRBJ1-5	CASSQVGGNGTEYQPQHF	TGCGCCAGCAGCCAAGTGGGGGGCAACGGGACAGAGTATCAGCCCCAGCATTTT
TRBV28	-	-	TRBJ2-7	CATYGQTYEQYF	TGTGCCACCTACGGACAGACCTACGAGCAGTACTTC
TRBV19	-	TRBD1	TRBJ2-1	CASSIEWGQGIYNLRQFF	TGTGCCAGTAGTATAGAGTGGGGACAGGGGATATACAATCTAAGGCAGTTCTTC
TRBV28	-	-	TRBJ2-7	CASSSRVTAPIYEQYF	TGTGCCAGCAGTTCCCGCGTCACCGCGCCGATCTACGAGCAGTACTTC
TRBV7-2	-	TRBD2	TRBJ2-7	CASSSRGGSSYEQYF	TGTGCCAGCAGCTCCCGGGGGGGGAGCTCCTACGAGCAGTACTTC